This T cell receptor (beta chain) is drawn from a study of long-term antiretroviral therapy in people with HIV. At survey level, the immunoSEQ assay was run in its v3.0 version. Sequencing used immunoSEQ multiplex PCR; TCRdb keeps in-frame clones, though not all of them. Of some 31,000 clones detected, roughly 98% appear once; the ten largest clones hold approximately 2%. V was cut by 1 base and J by 3 bases, with 9 bases left in between. The CDR3 is 15 residues long. Germline V gene sequence: CDR1 LGHNA, CDR2 YSLEER. Sequenced here: unsorted PBMCs, sampled 7.6 years after starting antiretroviral therapy. V gene TRBV4-3 combines with J gene TRBJ2-2; D ambiguous. The receptor was derived from a man aged 30-40 years with HIV. The CDR3 spells CASSQGDRDTGELFF. Written as DNA, the CDR3 is TGCGCCAGCAGCCAAGGAGACCGAGACACCGGGGAGCTGTTTTTT.